This T cell receptor (beta chain) was retrieved from a study of T-cell reconstitution after alpha-beta-depleted transplantation in children. General study points: A year had passed since transplant, and T-cell counts and diversity by then came mostly from newly produced T cells.

The TCRbeta library was prepared with unique molecular identifiers. TCRdb itself ran the PCR reads through MiXCR, one entry per CDR3 protein. The sample carries about 300,000 distinct CDR3 sequences, over 7.5% recorded once. This clonotype was counted at least ten times. Its specificity is unknown. Germline V CDR1 and CDR2: DFQATT, SNEGSKA (reference sequence). Losses at the gene ends were 6 bases for V and 4 bases for J; bases not matched to a gene: 4. CDR3 length: 12 residues. The chain employs TRBV20-1 and TRBJ1-2; TRBD1 agrees at 8 bases. This specimen was peripheral blood, taken 360 days after TCRalphabeta/CD19-depleted stem cell transplant. This receptor was taken from a female patient younger than 10 who had a stem cell transplant for Fanconi anemia, so the T cells may come from the graft donor. CDR3 nucleotides: TGCAGTGCAACTACAGGGGGCTATGGCTACACCTTC. It encodes CSATTGGYGYTF.